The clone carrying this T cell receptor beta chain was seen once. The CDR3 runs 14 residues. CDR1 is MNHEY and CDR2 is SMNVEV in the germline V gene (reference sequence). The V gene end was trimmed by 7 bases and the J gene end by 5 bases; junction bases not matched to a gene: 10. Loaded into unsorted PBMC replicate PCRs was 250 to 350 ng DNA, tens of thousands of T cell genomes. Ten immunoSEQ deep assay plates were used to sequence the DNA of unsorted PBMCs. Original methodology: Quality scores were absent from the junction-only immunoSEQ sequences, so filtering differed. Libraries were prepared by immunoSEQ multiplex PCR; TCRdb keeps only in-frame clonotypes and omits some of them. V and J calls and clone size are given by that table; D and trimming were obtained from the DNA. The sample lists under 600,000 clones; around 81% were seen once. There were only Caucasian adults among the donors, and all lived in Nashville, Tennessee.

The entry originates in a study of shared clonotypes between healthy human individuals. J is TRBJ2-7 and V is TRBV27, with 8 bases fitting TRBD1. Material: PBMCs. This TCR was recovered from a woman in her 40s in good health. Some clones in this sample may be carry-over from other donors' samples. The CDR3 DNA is TGTGCCAGCAACACTAGGACAGGGAGCAACGAGCAGTACTTC. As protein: CASNTRTGSNEQYF.